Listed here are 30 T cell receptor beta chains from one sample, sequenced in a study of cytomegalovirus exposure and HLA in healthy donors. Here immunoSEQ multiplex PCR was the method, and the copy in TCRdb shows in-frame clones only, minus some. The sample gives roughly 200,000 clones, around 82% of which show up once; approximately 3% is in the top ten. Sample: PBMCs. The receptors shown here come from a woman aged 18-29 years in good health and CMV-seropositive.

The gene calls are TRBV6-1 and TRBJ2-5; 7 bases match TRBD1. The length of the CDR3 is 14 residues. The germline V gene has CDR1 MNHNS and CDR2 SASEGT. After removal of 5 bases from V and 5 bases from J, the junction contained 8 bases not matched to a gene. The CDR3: CASSTRQGWETQYF. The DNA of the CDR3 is TGTGCCAGCAGTACCCGACAGGGCTGGGAGACCCAGTACTTC.

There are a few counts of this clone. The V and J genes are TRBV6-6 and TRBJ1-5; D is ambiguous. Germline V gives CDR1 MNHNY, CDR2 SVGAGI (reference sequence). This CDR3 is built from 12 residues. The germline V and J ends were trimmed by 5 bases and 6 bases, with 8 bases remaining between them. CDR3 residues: CASSPLSQPQHF. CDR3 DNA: TGTGCCAGCAGTCCCCTGAGTCAGCCCCAGCATTTT.

Here the CDR3 reads CASSLQGSSGNTIYF. CDR3 nucleotides: TGCGCCAGCAGCTTACAGGGGAGCTCTGGAAACACCATATATTTT. This sequence joins TRBV5-1 and TRBJ1-3; TRBD1 agrees at 7 bases. Germline V lookup: CDR1 SGHRS, CDR2 YFSETQ. CDR3 length equals 15 residues. J gave up 0 bases and V 2 bases, and 2 bases lay outside the gene matches.

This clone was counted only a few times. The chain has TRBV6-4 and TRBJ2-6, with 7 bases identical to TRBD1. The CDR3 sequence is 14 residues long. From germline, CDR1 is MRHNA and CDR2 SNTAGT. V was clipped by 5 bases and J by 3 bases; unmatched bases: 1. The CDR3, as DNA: TGTGCCAGCAGTACAGGGGATGGGGCCAACGTCCTGACTTTC. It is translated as CASSTGDGANVLTF.

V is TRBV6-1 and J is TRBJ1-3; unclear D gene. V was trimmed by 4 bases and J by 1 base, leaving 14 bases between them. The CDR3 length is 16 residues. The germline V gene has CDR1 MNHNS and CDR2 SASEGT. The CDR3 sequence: CASSGGREHSGNTIYF. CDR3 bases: TGTGCCAGCAGTGGTGGACGGGAGCATTCTGGAAACACCATATATTTT.

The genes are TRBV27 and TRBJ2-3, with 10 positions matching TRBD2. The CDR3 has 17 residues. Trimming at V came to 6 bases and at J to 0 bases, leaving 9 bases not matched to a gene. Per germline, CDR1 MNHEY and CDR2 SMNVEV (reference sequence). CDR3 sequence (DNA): TGTGCCAGCAGCCGAGTTAGCGGGGGGACTAGCACAGATACGCAGTATTTT. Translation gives CASSRVSGGTSTDTQYF.

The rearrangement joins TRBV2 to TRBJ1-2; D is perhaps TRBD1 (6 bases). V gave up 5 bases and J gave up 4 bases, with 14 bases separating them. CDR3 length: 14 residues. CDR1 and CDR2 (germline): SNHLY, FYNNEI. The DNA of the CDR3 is TGTGCCAGCAGTTTGGAATGGGGGCCCTATGGCTACACCTTC. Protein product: CASSLEWGPYGYTF.

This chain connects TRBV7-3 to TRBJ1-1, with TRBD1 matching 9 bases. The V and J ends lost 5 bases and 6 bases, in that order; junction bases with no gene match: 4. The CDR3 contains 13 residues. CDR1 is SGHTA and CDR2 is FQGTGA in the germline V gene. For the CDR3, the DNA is TGTGCCAGCAGCCGGGACAGGGTGGCTGAAGCTTTCTTT. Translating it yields CASSRDRVAEAFF.

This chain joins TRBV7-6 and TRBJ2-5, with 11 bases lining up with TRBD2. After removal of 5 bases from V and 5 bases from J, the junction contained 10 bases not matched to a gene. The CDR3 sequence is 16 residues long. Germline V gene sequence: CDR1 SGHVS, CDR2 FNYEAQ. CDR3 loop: CASSPPLAGGRETQYF. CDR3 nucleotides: TGTGCCAGCAGCCCACCCCTAGCGGGGGGCCGGGAGACCCAGTACTTC.

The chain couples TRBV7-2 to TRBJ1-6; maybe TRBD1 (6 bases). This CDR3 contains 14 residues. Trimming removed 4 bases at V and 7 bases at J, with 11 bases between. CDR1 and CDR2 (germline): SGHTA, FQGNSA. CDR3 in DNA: TGTGCCAGCAGCTCCTTACAGGGCAATTCACCCCTCCACTTT. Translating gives CASSSLQGNSPLHF.

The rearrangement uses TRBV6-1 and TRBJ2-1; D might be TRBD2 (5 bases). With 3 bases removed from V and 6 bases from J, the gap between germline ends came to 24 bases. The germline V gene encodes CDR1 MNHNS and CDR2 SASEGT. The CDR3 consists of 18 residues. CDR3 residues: CASSDGVVRRGPLNEQFF. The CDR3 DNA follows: TGTGCCAGCAGTGATGGGGTGGTTAGGCGAGGGCCACTCAATGAGCAGTTCTTC.

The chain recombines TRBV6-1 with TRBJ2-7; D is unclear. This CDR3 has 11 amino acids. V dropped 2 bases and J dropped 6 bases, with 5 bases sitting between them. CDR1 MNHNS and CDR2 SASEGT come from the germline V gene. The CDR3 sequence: CASSEYVEQYF. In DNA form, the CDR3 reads TGTGCCAGCAGTGAATATGTCGAGCAGTACTTC.

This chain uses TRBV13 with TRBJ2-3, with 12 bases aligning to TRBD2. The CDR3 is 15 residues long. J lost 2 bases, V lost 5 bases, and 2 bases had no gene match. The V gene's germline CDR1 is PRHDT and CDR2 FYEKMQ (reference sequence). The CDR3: CASSRLAGDTDTQYF. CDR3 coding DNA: TGTGCCAGCAGCCGACTAGCGGGGGACACAGATACGCAGTATTTT.

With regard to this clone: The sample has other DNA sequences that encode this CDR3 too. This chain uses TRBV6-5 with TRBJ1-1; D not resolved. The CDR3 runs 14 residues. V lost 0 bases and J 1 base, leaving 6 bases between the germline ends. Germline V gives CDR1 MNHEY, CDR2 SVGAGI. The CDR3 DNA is TGTGCCAGCAGTTACTCGGACTCGAACACTGAAGCTTTCTTT. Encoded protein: CASSYSDSNTEAFF.

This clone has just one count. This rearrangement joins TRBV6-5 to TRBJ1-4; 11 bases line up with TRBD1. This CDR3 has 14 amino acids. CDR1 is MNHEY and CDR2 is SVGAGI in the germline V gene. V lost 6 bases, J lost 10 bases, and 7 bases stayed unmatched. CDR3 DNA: TGTGCCAGCAGCCCCGGACAGGGGGCGCGAAAACTGTTTTTT. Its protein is CASSPGQGARKLFF.

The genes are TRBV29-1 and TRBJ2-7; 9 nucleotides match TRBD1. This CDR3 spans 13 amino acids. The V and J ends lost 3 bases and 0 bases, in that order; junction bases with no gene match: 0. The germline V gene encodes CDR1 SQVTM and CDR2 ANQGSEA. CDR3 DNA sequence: TGCAGCGTTGAGACAGGGGGCTCCTACGAGCAGTACTTC. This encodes CSVETGGSYEQYF.

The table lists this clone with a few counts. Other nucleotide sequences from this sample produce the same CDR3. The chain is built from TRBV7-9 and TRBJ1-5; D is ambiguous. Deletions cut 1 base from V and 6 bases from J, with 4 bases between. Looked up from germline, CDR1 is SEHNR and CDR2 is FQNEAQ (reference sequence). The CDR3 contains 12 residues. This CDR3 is CASSLVSQPQHF. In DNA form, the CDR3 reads TGTGCCAGCAGCTTAGTTAGTCAGCCCCAGCATTTT.

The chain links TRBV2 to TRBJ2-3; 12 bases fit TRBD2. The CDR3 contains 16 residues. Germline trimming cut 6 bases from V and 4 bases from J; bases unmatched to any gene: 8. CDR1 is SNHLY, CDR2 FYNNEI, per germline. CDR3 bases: TGTGCCAGCAGCACCGGGACTAGCGGGTCGGCAGATACGCAGTATTTT. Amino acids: CASSTGTSGSADTQYF. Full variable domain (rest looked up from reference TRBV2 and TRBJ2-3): EPEVTQTPSHQVTQMGQEVILRCVPISNHLYFYWYRQILGQKVEFLVSFYNNEISEKSEIFDDQFSVERPDGSNFTLKIRSTKLEDSAMYFCASSTGTSGSADTQYFGPGTRLTVL.

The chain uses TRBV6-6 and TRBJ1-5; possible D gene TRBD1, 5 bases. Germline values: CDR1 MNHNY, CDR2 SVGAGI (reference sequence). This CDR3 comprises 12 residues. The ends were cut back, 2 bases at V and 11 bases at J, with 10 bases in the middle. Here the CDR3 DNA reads TGTGCCAGCAGTTACATCGACAGCACCCAGCATTTT. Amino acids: CASSYIDSTQHF.

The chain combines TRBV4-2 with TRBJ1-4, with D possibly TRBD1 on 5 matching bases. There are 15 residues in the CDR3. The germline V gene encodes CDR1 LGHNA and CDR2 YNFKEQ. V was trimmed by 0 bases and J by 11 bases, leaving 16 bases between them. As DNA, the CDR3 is TGTGCCAGCAGCCAAGATAGGCAGGGCGGACGGAAACTGTTTTTT. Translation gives CASSQDRQGGRKLFF.

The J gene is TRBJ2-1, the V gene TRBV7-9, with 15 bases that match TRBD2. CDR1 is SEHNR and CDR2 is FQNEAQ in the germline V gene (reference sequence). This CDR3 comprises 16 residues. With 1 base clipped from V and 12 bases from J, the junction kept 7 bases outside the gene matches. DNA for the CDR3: TGTGCCAGCAGCTTAGGGACTAGCGGGGGGGCTGGTTCGCAGTTCTTC. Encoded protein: CASSLGTSGGAGSQFF. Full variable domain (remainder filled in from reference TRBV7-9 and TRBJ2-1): DTGVSQNPRHKITKRGQNVTFRCDPISEHNRLYWYRQTLGQGPEFLTYFQNEAQLEKSRLLSDRFSAERPKGSFSTLEIQRTEQGDSAMYLCASSLGTSGGAGSQFFGPGTRLTVL.

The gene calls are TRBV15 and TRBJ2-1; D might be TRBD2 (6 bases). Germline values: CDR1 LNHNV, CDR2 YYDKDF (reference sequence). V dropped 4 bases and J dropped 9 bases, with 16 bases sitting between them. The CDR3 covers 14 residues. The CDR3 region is CATSTTGAGREQFF. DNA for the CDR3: TGTGCCACCAGCACCACTGGCGCGGGGCGTGAGCAGTTCTTC.

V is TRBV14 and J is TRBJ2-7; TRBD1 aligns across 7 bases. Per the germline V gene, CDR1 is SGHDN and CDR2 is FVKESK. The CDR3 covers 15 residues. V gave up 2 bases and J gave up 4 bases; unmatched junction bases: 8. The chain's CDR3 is CASSQIQGWGYEQYF. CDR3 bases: TGTGCCAGCAGCCAAATACAGGGGTGGGGTTACGAGCAGTACTTC. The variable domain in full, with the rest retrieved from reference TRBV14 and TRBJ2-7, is EAGVTQFPSHSVIEKGQTVTLRCDPISGHDNLYWYRRVMGKEIKFLLHFVKESKQDESGMPNNRFLAERTGGTYSTLKVQPAELEDSGVYFCASSQIQGWGYEQYFGPGTRLTVT.

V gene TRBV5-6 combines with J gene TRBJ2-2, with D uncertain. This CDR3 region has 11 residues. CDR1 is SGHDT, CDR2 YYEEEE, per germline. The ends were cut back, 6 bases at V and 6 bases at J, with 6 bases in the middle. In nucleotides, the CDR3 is TGTGCCAGCAACTCGGCCGGGGAGCTGTTTTTT. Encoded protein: CASNSAGELFF.

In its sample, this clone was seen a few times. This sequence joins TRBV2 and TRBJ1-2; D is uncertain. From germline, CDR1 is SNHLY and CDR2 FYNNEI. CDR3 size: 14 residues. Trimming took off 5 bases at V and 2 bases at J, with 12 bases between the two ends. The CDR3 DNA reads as TGTGCCAGCAGTACCCAACCGGGAAACTATGGCTACACCTTC. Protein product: CASSTQPGNYGYTF.

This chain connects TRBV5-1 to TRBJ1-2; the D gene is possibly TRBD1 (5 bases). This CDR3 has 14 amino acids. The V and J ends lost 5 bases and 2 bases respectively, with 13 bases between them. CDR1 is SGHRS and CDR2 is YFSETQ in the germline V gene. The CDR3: CASRPREPNYGYTF. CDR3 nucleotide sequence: TGCGCCAGCAGACCCAGGGAACCAAACTATGGCTACACCTTC. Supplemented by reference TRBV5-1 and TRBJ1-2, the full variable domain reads KAGVTQTPRYLIKTRGQQVTLSCSPISGHRSVSWYQQTPGQGLQFLFEYFSETQRNKGNFPGRFSGRQFSNSRSEMNVSTLELGDSALYLCASRPREPNYGYTFGSGTRLTVV.

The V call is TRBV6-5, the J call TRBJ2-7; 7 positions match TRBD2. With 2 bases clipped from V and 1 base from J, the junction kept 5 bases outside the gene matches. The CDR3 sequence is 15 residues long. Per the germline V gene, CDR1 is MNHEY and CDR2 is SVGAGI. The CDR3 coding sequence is TGTGCCAGCAGTTACAGCGGGGCCGGTTCCTACGAGCAGTACTTC. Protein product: CASSYSGAGSYEQYF.

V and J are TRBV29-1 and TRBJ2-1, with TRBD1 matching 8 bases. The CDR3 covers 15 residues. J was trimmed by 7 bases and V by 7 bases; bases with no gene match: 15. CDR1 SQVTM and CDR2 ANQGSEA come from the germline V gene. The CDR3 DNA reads TGCAGCGCCAAAAGACAGGGGAAATCGAAGAATGAGCAGTTCTTC. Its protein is CSAKRQGKSKNEQFF.

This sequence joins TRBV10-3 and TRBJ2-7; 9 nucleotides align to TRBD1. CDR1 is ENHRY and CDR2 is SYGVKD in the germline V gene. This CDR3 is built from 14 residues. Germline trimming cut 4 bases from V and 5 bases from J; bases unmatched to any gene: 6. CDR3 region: CAISGRDRVNEQYF. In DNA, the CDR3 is TGTGCCATCAGTGGACGGGACAGGGTAAACGAGCAGTACTTC.

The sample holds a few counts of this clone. CDR3 bases: TGCGCCAGCGCCAGGGGCCAGGGAAGGTACGAGCAGTACTTC. Its protein product is CASARGQGRYEQYF. V is TRBV5-1 and J is TRBJ2-7; D is possibly TRBD1 (6 bases). The CDR3 is made up of 14 amino acids. Trimming stripped 7 bases from V and 4 bases from J, with 18 bases between. CDR1 and CDR2 from the germline V gene are SGHRS and YFSETQ.